This TCR beta chain was observed in a study of T cells in Graves' hyperthyroidism and ophthalmopathy. About the study: The blood sample was taken at first diagnosis, before treatment began.

The TCR beta CDR3 regions underwent amplification using RNA transcripts as the source. When the TCR CDR3 underwent first-round RT-PCR, the HTBI primer set was used. TCRdb fed the multiplex PCR reads into MiXCR, producing one record per CDR3 protein. The sample consists of about 520,000 distinct CDR3 sequences, roughly a quarter of them appearing once. PBMCs came from 7.5 to 10 ml fresh peripheral blood. Trimming at V came to 2 bases and at J to 5 bases, leaving 5 bases not matched to a gene. From germline, CDR1 is MNHEY and CDR2 SVGAGI. The CDR3 is 15 amino acids. Regarding the study as a whole: Among thyroid clonotypes expanded above 0.001, most also appeared in blood.

This clonotype has only a few counts. What it binds is unknown. The chain is built from TRBV6-5 and TRBJ2-7; 11 bases map to TRBD1. The sample consisted of blood. The receptor was isolated from a woman younger than 45 with Graves' ophthalmopathy. This chain's CDR3 is CASSYPGTGGHEQYF. The CDR3 DNA sequence: TGTGCCAGCAGTTACCCGGGGACAGGGGGACACGAGCAGTACTTC.